This TCR beta chain was captured by sequencing in a study of cytomegalovirus exposure and HLA in healthy donors. Study summary: Earlier findings included some 120 million unique TCR beta sequences obtained from roughly 200 million T cells. Samples from HLA-typed donors yielded about 85 million unique TCRs in an early data release. Genetic ancestry analysis placed about 76% of the approximately 400 donors that were genotyped in the Caucasian-associated cluster.

Primers: 60 Vbeta forward and 13 Jbeta reverse. Here immunoSEQ multiplex PCR was the method, and the copy in TCRdb shows in-frame clones only, minus some. This sample carries some 130,000 clones, about 74% of them seen once, and the ten largest clones take roughly 7.5%. V lost 3 bases and J lost 2, with 14 bases in between. The germline gives CDR1 LGHNA, CDR2 YNFKEQ. This CDR3 comprises 16 residues. All the people who gave samples were healthy bone marrow donors. This sequence originates from a male donor in good health and CMV-seronegative. Sequenced sample: PBMCs. This chain links TRBV4-2 with TRBJ1-3; TRBD1 might be the D (6 bases). The chain's CDR3 is CASSQHETGAGNTIYF. The CDR3 nucleotides are TGTGCCAGCAGCCAGCACGAGACAGGCGCTGGAAACACCATATATTTT.